The entry below describes one T cell receptor beta chain. Trimming removed 5 bases from V and 1 base from J; junction bases left unmatched: 2. Germline CDR1 and CDR2: MNHNS and SASEGT. The length of the CDR3 is 14 residues. This record belongs to a study of cytomegalovirus exposure and HLA in healthy donors. Primers for the PCR totalled 60 Vbeta and 13 Jbeta. The table came from immunoSEQ multiplex PCR; TCRdb's copy has only in-frame clones and leaves some out. Of 80,000 or so clones listed, 70% to 80% are singletons. This TCR was sampled from a man aged 50 to 59 in good health and CMV-seropositive. The gene calls are TRBV6-1 and TRBJ1-2; 9 bases agree with TRBD1. Sequencing used PBMCs. In DNA, the CDR3 is TGTGCCAGCAGTCGACAGGGGGATAACTATGGCTACACCTTC. Translation: CASSRQGDNYGYTF.